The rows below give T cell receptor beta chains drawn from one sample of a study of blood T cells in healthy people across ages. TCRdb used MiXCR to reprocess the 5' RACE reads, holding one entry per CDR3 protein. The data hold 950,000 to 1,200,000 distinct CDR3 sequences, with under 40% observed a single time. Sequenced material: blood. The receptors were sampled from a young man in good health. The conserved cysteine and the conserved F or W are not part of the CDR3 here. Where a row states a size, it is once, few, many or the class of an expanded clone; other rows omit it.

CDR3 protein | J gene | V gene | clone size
ASSQQGTVRTGELF | TRBJ2-2 | TRBV14 | -
ASSPTNTDTQY | TRBJ2-3 | TRBV7-9 | few
ASSAGRPNTGELF | TRBJ2-2 | TRBV9 | few
ASSQVSSGFNYGYT | TRBJ1-2 | TRBV4-2 | -
ASSNSDERGRCEQY | TRBJ2-7 | TRBV21-1 | few
ASSYPGTGDQPQH | TRBJ1-5 | TRBV6-6 | -
AWDSFLNYGYT | TRBJ1-2 | TRBV30 | few
SAGGRLFGNQPQH | TRBJ1-5 | TRBV20-1 | few
SVAARVNTEAF | TRBJ1-1 | TRBV29-1 | -
ASSKAFRDQIYEQY | TRBJ2-7 | TRBV21-1 | -
ASSDALCLGQGPDTQY | TRBJ2-3 | TRBV10-1 | few
ASSPRDRGRDGYT | TRBJ1-2 | TRBV9 | few
ASSTGVGGRPGSTDTQY | TRBJ2-3 | TRBV9 | -
ASSYSEDEQY | TRBJ2-7 | TRBV6-6 | -
ASSLITTGNEQF | TRBJ2-1 | TRBV7-2 | few
ASSFLTLGDGYT | TRBJ1-2 | TRBV7-8 | -
ASSVAPSGGDHEQF | TRBJ2-1 | TRBV9 | -
ASGLEQGAINEQF | TRBJ2-1 | TRBV5-5 | -
ASSFLAGAPDTQY | TRBJ2-3 | TRBV28 | few
AISEKRDRVYEQY | TRBJ2-7 | TRBV10-3 | -
ASSRGSNYGYT | TRBJ1-2 | TRBV7-2 | many
ASSTSGDHNEQF | TRBJ2-1 | TRBV6-2/TRBV6-3 | -
SARSGTVWTDTQY | TRBJ2-3 | TRBV20-1 | -
ASSQAGANVLT | TRBJ2-6 | TRBV3-1 | -
ASSSSITGTGGLEGYT | TRBJ1-2 | TRBV11-1 | few
ASSQDAKPNYGYT | TRBJ1-2 | TRBV14 | few
SVEVGEIEAF | TRBJ1-1 | TRBV29-1 | -
ASSFGTGGPASADTQY | TRBJ2-3 | TRBV5-1 | -
ASSFAGSLSAEAF | TRBJ1-1 | TRBV5-1 | -
SAPGLAGDPDTQY | TRBJ2-3 | TRBV20-1 | -
SARELEYKQF | TRBJ2-1 | TRBV20-1 | -
ASSPWTGDTEAF | TRBJ1-1 | TRBV7-2 | -
ASSGRQDPREQY | TRBJ2-4 | TRBV2 | -
ASSPEGQRVHEQY | TRBJ2-7 | TRBV7-3 | -
SASGLQLTGDQPQH | TRBJ1-5 | TRBV20-1 | -
AIRRGGSLNTEAF | TRBJ1-1 | TRBV10-3 | -
ASSRLAGDTTDTQY | TRBJ2-3 | TRBV2 | -
ASSQGAGFTNEKLF | TRBJ1-4 | TRBV2 | -
ASTEEGFSASGELF | TRBJ2-2 | TRBV2 | -
SVGKGQGLAGYT | TRBJ1-2 | TRBV29-1 | few
ASSLAGQDNEQF | TRBJ2-1 | TRBV5-5 | few
ASSHTGNSPLH | TRBJ1-6 | TRBV4-1 | -
ASSYDDTGELF | TRBJ2-2 | TRBV6-5 | -
ASSPGIPGQGKAEAF | TRBJ1-1 | TRBV4-2 | -
ASSKAGGQPQH | TRBJ1-5 | TRBV7-6 | -
ASSALEGNYGYT | TRBJ1-2 | TRBV12-3/TRBV12-4 | -
ASSPRQGLVAKNIQY | TRBJ2-4 | TRBV7-2 | -
ASSSRPGTGGSNYGYT | TRBJ1-2 | TRBV27 | few
ASSLLGQSQETQY | TRBJ2-5 | TRBV27 | few
ASSLRTHEKLF | TRBJ1-4 | TRBV27 | few
ATSDPGVGSGDTQY | TRBJ2-3 | TRBV24-1 | -
ASSQAGQGAVGELF | TRBJ2-2 | TRBV4-1 | -
ASSSGTGVYSNQPQH | TRBJ1-5 | TRBV27 | -
ASSKDRGVETQY | TRBJ2-5 | TRBV5-1 | -